Listed below are T cell receptor beta chains from one sample, sequenced in a study of control samples from healthy donors and cancer patients. Some clones are missing from TCRdb's copy, which holds only in-frame ones; the method was immunoSEQ multiplex PCR. Among around 70,000 clones listed, about 89% were seen once. Sequencing was done on a sample of PBMCs. These receptors all come from a woman between 50 and 59 years old with head and neck cancer. CDR3s include the opening cysteine and the closing phenylalanine or tryptophan. Each record gives: CDR3 DNA, CDR3 protein, V gene, clone size, D gene, J gene. The D gene is left open where the match is weak. The listing skips clone size in some rows; elsewhere it reads once, few, many or a size class.

TGTGCCAGTCGCCTACAGGGGACTAGCACAGATACGCAGTATTTT,CASRLQGTSTDTQYF,TRBV28,.,.,TRBJ2-3
TGTGCCAGCAGTTCTCCAGGGGGCTATCAGCCCCAGCATTTT,CASSSPGGYQPQHF,TRBV28,.,TRBD1,TRBJ1-5
TGTGCCAGCAGTGTAAACGGGGGTCAGCCCCAGCATTTT,CASSVNGGQPQHF,TRBV2,.,.,TRBJ1-5
TGTGCCAGCAGGGAACGAACTAGCGTTTACAATGAGCAGTTCTTC,CASRERTSVYNEQFF,TRBV7-8,.,TRBD2,TRBJ2-1
TGTGCCAGCAGTCCGACAGTGGGGGGAATCACAGGGGCCGGCCGTCGGATCGGTGAAAAACTGTTTTTT,CASSPTVGGITGAGRRIGEKLFF,TRBV28,.,TRBD1,TRBJ1-4
TGTGCCAGCAGCGGCGCTCTGGGGGCGCTAGACTACGAGCAGTACTTC,CASSGALGALDYEQYF,TRBV11-2,.,.,TRBJ2-7
TGTGCCAGCAGCGGCCCCTCTGGAAACACCATATATTTT,CASSGPSGNTIYF,TRBV9,.,.,TRBJ1-3
TGTGCCAGCAGTTTTGCGGGGGGCCCGGACTACGAGCAGTACTTC,CASSFAGGPDYEQYF,TRBV27,.,TRBD2,TRBJ2-7
TGTGCCAGCAGATTGGGACAGGGAAATGAAAAACTGTTTTTT,CASRLGQGNEKLFF,TRBV6-5,.,TRBD1,TRBJ1-4
TGTGCCAGCAGCGTAGGACTAGCGGATTACAATGAGCAGTTCTTC,CASSVGLADYNEQFF,TRBV9,.,TRBD2,TRBJ2-1
TGTGCCAGCAGTGCACACCAGTACGAGCAGTACTTC,CASSAHQYEQYF,TRBV6-2/TRBV6-3,.,.,TRBJ2-7
TGTGCCAGCAGTTACTCGTATCGGGGTGAGCAGTTCTTC,CASSYSYRGEQFF,TRBV6-2/TRBV6-3,.,.,TRBJ2-1
TGTGCCAGTAGTAAGAACACAGGGGTCGAAACAGATACGCAGTATTTT,CASSKNTGVETDTQYF,TRBV19,.,TRBD1,TRBJ2-3
TGTGCCTGGAGCCCTAGGCCTCAATACAATGAGCAGTTCTTC,CAWSPRPQYNEQFF,TRBV30,once,.,TRBJ2-1
TGTGCCAGCAGCCCCTACCCCATTATCACAGGGGAGCAGTTCTTC,CASSPYPIITGEQFF,TRBV14,.,.,TRBJ2-1
TGTGCCAGCAGACAGGGGGACAAAAACATTCAGTACTTC,CASRQGDKNIQYF,TRBV3-1/TRBV3-2,few,TRBD1,TRBJ2-4
TGTGCCAGCAGCAAGACTAAGCGACTAGCGGGGTGCAACCAGTACTTC,CASSKTKRLAGCNQYF,TRBV21-1,few,.,TRBJ2-5
TGTGCCAGCAGCTCCCGGACTAGCGGGGGAGGAAATGAGCAGTTCTTC,CASSSRTSGGGNEQFF,TRBV4-2,.,TRBD2,TRBJ2-1
TGTGCCAGCAGTTACTCGGCTAGCGGGGGCTACGAGCAGTACTTC,CASSYSASGGYEQYF,TRBV6-5,.,TRBD2,TRBJ2-7
TGCAGCGTCAAGACAGCTCAAGAGACCCAGTACTTC,CSVKTAQETQYF,TRBV29-1,.,.,TRBJ2-5
TGTGCCAGCAGCCCCTTCGGGGGGCAGGTCGGTATCGCCGGGGAGCTGTTTTTT,CASSPFGGQVGIAGELFF,TRBV7-9,.,.,TRBJ2-2
TGTGCCAGCAGCTCCTACACAGATACGCAGTATTTT,CASSSYTDTQYF,TRBV7-2,.,.,TRBJ2-3
TGTGCCAGCAGCAGGGAAGGGGACTCCTACAATGAGCAGTTCTTC,CASSREGDSYNEQFF,TRBV9,.,.,TRBJ2-1
TGTGCCAGTAGTCTCCAACAGGGGAATGGCTACACCTTC,CASSLQQGNGYTF,TRBV19,.,TRBD1,TRBJ1-2
TGTGCCAGTAGTATTCGCAGGGTGAACACTGAAGCTTTCTTT,CASSIRRVNTEAFF,TRBV19,.,.,TRBJ1-1
TGTGCCAGTAGCCCGGACAGCGGGAACACTGAAGCTTTCTTT,CASSPDSGNTEAFF,TRBV19,.,.,TRBJ1-1
TGTGCCAGCAGTGACGCGGGGACGGGGGGGGGTAATGGCTACACCTTC,CASSDAGTGGGNGYTF,TRBV2,once,.,TRBJ1-2
TGTGCAGGCGCTTTCTCTTCGGGCACTGAAGCTTTCTTT,CAGAFSSGTEAFF,TRBV12-3/TRBV12-4,.,.,TRBJ1-1
TGTGCCAGCAGCAAAGGAGCTACGGGGTCCTACGAGCAGTACTTC,CASSKGATGSYEQYF,TRBV3-1/TRBV3-2,.,.,TRBJ2-7
TGTGCCAGCAGTGGATTAGGGACAGGGGCCAGGAATGAGCAGTTCTTC,CASSGLGTGARNEQFF,TRBV6-2/TRBV6-3,.,TRBD1,TRBJ2-1
TGTGCCAGCACGGGACAGGGAGGTACCGGGGAGCTGTTTTTT,CASTGQGGTGELFF,TRBV2,.,TRBD1,TRBJ2-2
TGTGCCAGCAGCCCGGACAGGGAGGAGACCCAGTACTTC,CASSPDREETQYF,TRBV11-1,.,TRBD1,TRBJ2-5
TGTGCCAGCAGTGTGAGGGAGGGAGAGACAGATACGCAGTATTTT,CASSVREGETDTQYF,TRBV6-4,.,TRBD2,TRBJ2-3
TGTGCCAGTCGCGGGGGACCAGGGGAGACCCAGTACTTC,CASRGGPGETQYF,TRBV25-1,.,TRBD2,TRBJ2-5
TGCAGCGTTGCGTATGGGACAGGGAGTGATCAGCCCCAGCATTTT,CSVAYGTGSDQPQHF,TRBV29-1,.,TRBD1,TRBJ1-5
TGTGCCAGTAGGCCCAGGGGTTTAGGGGAGCAGTACTTC,CASRPRGLGEQYF,TRBV19,.,.,TRBJ2-7
TGTGCCAGCAGCTGGAGAGGTCAGGGGGACGAGCAGTTCTTC,CASSWRGQGDEQFF,TRBV7-6,.,TRBD1,TRBJ2-1
TGTGCCAGCAGTCTGGGACAGGCGAGCTCTGAAGCTTTCTTT,CASSLGQASSEAFF,TRBV5-4,.,TRBD1,TRBJ1-1
TGTGCCAGCAGCTTGGTCGGTCTAGCTCGCACAGATACGCAGTATTTT,CASSLVGLARTDTQYF,TRBV5-6,.,.,TRBJ2-3
TGCGCCAGCAGCACCGGGCCCCGGTTGAGGGAGACCCAGTACTTC,CASSTGPRLRETQYF,TRBV5-1,.,.,TRBJ2-5
TGTGCCAGCAGGACAGGGGGCGCCATGAACACTGAAGCTTTCTTT,CASRTGGAMNTEAFF,TRBV28,.,TRBD1,TRBJ1-1
TGTGCCAGCACCACCGGGTCATCTGGAAACACCATATATTTT,CASTTGSSGNTIYF,TRBV28,.,.,TRBJ1-3
TGTGCCAGCAGCTTAAGGGGGGCAGGAGCAGGGCCCTACGAGCAGTACTTC,CASSLRGAGAGPYEQYF,TRBV13,.,.,TRBJ2-7
TGTGCCAGCAGTTTACCTTGGCAGGGTTTCCCTTCAACGGTAGCTTTCTTT,CASSLPWQGFPSTVAFF,TRBV28,.,.,TRBJ1-1
TGTGCCAGCAGCCAAGATTTTGAAGTGGGGAGGCCCCAGCATTTT,CASSQDFEVGRPQHF,TRBV3-1/TRBV3-2,.,.,TRBJ1-5
TGTGCCAGCAGTCCCTCTAGCGGCGACAATGAGCAGTTCTTC,CASSPSSGDNEQFF,TRBV6-2/TRBV6-3,.,TRBD2,TRBJ2-1
TGTGCCAGCAGTGAAGGAGGTACAGGGGCCTACGAGCAGTACTTC,CASSEGGTGAYEQYF,TRBV6-1,.,TRBD1,TRBJ2-7
TGTGCCAGCAGTTTAGGGGGGAAAAGGGACAGCCACTATGGCTACACCTTC,CASSLGGKRDSHYGYTF,TRBV28,.,TRBD1,TRBJ1-2
TGTGCCAGTAGTATGGGACAGGGTAGTTCCTACGAGCAGTACTTC,CASSMGQGSSYEQYF,TRBV19,.,TRBD1,TRBJ2-7
TGCGCCAGCAGCTTGGATGGGACAGGGCCCTCACCCCTCCACTTT,CASSLDGTGPSPLHF,TRBV5-1,.,TRBD1,TRBJ1-6
TGTGCCAGCAGATTCAAACAGGGTAATGAGCAGTTCTTC,CASRFKQGNEQFF,TRBV6-6,once,.,TRBJ2-1
TGCGCCAGCAGCTTCAGCAGGGGCGCTGGAAACACCATATATTTT,CASSFSRGAGNTIYF,TRBV5-1,.,.,TRBJ1-3
TGTGCCAGCAGCCGATCCGGGACTAGGACTAGTGAGACCCAGTACTTC,CASSRSGTRTSETQYF,TRBV11-1,.,TRBD2,TRBJ2-5
TGTGCCAGCAGCTCGCGACAGGGGTTGGAGCTGTTTTTT,CASSSRQGLELFF,TRBV7-8,.,TRBD1,TRBJ2-2
TGTGCCAGTAGTCCCGGGATAGTCAATGAGCAGTTCTTC,CASSPGIVNEQFF,TRBV19,.,.,TRBJ2-1
TGTGCCAGCAGCCCAGAGGCGAACACTGAAGCTTTCTTT,CASSPEANTEAFF,TRBV7-9,.,.,TRBJ1-1
TGTGCCAGCAGCCAAGTTTTGGGACAGGGGACCCCTGAAGCTTTCTTT,CASSQVLGQGTPEAFF,TRBV3-1/TRBV3-2,.,TRBD1,TRBJ1-1
TGTGCCAGCAGCTTGGTCGGCAGGGCCAATGAGCAGTTCTTC,CASSLVGRANEQFF,TRBV5-5,.,.,TRBJ2-1
TGTGCCAGCAGCTGGGGGGCCAGGGGCGAGAATTCACCCCTCCACTTT,CASSWGARGENSPLHF,TRBV7-6,.,.,TRBJ1-6